Sequencing of this T cell receptor (beta chain) was carried out in a study of T cells after yellow fever vaccination. Study observations and caveats: A secondary response was less intense yet reached its peak sooner, at day 5 versus 15.

There are a few counts of this clonotype. As yet, its antigen is unknown. Making TCR cDNA involved 5'RACE template switching, which added UMIs and a universal primer site. TCRdb reprocessed the 5' RACE reads via MiXCR and lists one record per CDR3 protein. In the table there are hundreds of thousands of distinct CDR3 sequences, 11% of which are singletons. The trim removed 8 bases at V and 3 bases at J, leaving 6 bases unmatched. Per the germline V gene, CDR1 is MNHNS and CDR2 is SASEGT. CDR3 length: 15 residues. J is TRBJ2-5 and V is TRBV6-1; 13 bases line up with TRBD2. The TCR originated in a man younger than 35 who received the YFV17D yellow fever vaccine. Sequencing used PBMCs, obtained on the day of the first yellow fever vaccination. The CDR3 spells CASVQGLAGKETQYF. The CDR3 DNA follows: TGTGCCAGCGTACAGGGACTAGCGGGGAAAGAGACCCAGTACTTC.